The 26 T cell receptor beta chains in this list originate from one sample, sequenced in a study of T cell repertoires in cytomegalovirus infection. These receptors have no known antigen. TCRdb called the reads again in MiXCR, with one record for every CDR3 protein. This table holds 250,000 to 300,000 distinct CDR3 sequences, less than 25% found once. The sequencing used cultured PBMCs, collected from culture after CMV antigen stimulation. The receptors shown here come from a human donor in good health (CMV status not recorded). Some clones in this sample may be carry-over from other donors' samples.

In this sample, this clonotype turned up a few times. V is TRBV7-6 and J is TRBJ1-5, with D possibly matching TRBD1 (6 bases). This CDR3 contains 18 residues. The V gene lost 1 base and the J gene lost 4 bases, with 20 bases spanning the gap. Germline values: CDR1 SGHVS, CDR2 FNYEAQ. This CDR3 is CASSLGLGRGESNQPQHF. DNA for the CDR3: TGTGCCAGCAGCTTAGGCTTGGGTAGGGGGGAATCAAATCAGCCCCAGCATTTT.

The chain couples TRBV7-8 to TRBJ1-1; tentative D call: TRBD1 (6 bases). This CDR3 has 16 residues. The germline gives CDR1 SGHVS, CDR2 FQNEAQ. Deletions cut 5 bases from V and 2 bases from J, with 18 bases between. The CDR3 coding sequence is TGTGCCAGCAGCCCGTATTTCAGGGGTAGAAACACTGAAGCTTTCTTT. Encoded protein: CASSPYFRGRNTEAFF.

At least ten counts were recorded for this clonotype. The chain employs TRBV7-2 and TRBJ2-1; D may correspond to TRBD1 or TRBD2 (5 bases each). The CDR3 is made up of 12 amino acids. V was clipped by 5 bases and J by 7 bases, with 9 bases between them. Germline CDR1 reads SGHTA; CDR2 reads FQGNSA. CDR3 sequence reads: CASSRDHNEQFF. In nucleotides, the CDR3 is TGTGCCAGCAGCCGGGACCATAATGAGCAGTTCTTC. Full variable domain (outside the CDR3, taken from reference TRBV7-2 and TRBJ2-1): GAGVSQSPSNKVTEKGKDVELRCDPISGHTALYWYRQSLGQGLEFLIYFQGNSAPDKSGLPSDRFSAERTGGSVSTLTIQRTQQEDSAVYLCASSRDHNEQFFGPGTRLTVL.

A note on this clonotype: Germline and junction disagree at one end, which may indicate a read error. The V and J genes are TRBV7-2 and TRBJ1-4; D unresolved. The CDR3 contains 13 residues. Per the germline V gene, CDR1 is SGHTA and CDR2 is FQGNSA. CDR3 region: CASSFAGNGKLFF. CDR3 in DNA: TGTGCCAGCAGCTTCGCGGGGAATGGAAAACTGTTTTTT.

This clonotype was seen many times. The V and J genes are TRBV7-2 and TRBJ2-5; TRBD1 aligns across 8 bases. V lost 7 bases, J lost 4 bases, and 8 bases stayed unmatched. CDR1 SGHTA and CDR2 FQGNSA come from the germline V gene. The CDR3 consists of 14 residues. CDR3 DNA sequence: TGTGCCAGCAAACCCGGACAGGGATCAGAGACCCAGTACTTC. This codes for CASKPGQGSETQYF.

The CDR3 here is CASLSAVGGYTF. The CDR3 DNA is TGTGCCAGCCTGAGCGCCGTGGGTGGCTACACCTTC. The chain links TRBV7-9 to TRBJ1-2; D gene uncertain. The germline CDR1 and CDR2 sequences are SEHNR and FQNEAQ (reference sequence). The V end was cut by 8 bases, the J end by 7 bases, with 14 bases between. The CDR3 consists of 12 residues.

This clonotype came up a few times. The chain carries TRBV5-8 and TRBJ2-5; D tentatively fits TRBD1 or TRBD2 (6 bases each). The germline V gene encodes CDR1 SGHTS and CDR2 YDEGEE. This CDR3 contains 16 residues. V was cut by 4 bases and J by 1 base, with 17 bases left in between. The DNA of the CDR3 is TGTGCCAGCAGCGGCGGAATAACGGGGGCCCAAGAGACCCAGTACTTC. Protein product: CASSGGITGAQETQYF.

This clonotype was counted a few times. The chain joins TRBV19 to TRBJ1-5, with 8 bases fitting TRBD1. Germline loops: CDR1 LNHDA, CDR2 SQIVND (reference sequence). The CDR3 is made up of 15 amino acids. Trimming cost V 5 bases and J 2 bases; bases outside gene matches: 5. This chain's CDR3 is CASSPDRGRNQPQHF. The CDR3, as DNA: TGTGCCAGTAGTCCCGACAGGGGCCGCAATCAGCCCCAGCATTTT.

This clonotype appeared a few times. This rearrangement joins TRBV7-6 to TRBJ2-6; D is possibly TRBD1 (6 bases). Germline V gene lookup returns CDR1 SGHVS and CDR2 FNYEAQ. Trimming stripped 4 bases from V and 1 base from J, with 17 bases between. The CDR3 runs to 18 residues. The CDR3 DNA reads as TGTGCCAGCAGCTCAACGGTAGGGGGAGCTTCTGGGGCCAACGTCCTGACTTTC. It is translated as CASSSTVGGASGANVLTF.

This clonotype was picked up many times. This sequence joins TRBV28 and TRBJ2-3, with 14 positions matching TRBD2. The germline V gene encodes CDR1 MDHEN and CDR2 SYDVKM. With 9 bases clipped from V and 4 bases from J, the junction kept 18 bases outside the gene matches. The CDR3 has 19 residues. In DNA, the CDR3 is TGTGCCAGTACCGCCCCCTTCGGGACTAGCGGGAGTATCCCAGATACGCAGTATTTT. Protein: CASTAPFGTSGSIPDTQYF. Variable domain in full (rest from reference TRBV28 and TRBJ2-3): DVKVTQSSRYLVKRTGEKVFLECVQDMDHENMFWYRQDPGLGLRLIYFSYDVKMKEKGDIPEGYSVSREKKERFSLILESASTNQTSMYLCASTAPFGTSGSIPDTQYFGPGTRLTVL.

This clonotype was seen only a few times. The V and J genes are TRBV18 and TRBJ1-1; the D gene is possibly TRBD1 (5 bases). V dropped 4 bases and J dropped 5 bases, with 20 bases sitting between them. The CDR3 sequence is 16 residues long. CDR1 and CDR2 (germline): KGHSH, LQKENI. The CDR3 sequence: CASSLQEQVGGTEAFF. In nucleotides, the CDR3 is TGTGCCAGCTCACTACAAGAACAGGTGGGGGGTACTGAAGCTTTCTTT.

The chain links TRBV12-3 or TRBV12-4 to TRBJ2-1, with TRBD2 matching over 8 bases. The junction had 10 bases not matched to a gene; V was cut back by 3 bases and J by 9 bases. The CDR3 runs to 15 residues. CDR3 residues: CASSFFYGRATEQFF. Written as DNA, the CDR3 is TGTGCCAGCAGTTTTTTCTACGGGAGGGCCACTGAGCAGTTCTTC.

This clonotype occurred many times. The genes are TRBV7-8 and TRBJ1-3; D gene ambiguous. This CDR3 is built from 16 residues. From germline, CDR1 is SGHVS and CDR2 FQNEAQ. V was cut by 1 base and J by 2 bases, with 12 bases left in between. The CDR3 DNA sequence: TGTGCCAGCAGCTTAGAGGCGGCTGTGGCTGGAAACACCATATATTTT. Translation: CASSLEAAVAGNTIYF.

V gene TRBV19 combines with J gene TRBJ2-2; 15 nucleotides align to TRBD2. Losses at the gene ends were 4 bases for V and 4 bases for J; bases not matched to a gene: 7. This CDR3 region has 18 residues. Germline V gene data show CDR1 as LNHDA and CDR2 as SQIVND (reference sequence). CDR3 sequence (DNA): TGTGCCAGTAGTACCGGACTAGCGGGAGGGATAACCACCGGGGAGCTGTTTTTT. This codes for CASSTGLAGGITTGELFF.

The CDR3 protein is CASRETYNEQFF. The CDR3 nucleotides are TGTGCCAGCAGGGAGACCTACAATGAGCAGTTCTTC. The chain carries TRBV12-3 or TRBV12-4 and TRBJ2-1; D unresolved. Trimming took 6 bases from V and 2 from J, leaving 5 bases between them. The CDR3 has 12 amino acids.

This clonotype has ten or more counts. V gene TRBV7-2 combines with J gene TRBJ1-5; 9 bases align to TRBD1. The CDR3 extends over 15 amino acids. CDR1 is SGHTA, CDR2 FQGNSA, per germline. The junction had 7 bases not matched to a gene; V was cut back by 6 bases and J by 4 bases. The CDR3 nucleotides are TGTGCCAGCAGGTCCGGGACAGGGAGGAATCAGCCCCAGCATTTT. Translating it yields CASRSGTGRNQPQHF.

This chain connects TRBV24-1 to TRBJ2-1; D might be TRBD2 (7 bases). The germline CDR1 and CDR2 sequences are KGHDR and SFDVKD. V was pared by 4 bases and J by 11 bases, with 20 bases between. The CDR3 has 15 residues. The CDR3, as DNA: TGTGCCACCAGTGACCCTACTTTAGGGGGGGAAAAGCAGTTCTTC. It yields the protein CATSDPTLGGEKQFF.

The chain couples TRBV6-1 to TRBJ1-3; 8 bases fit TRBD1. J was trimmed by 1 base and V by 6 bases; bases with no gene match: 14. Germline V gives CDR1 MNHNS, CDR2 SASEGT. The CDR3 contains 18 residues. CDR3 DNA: TGTGCCAGCAGCTCCGACAGGGGCTTCTCCGAATCTGGAAACACCATATATTTT. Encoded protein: CASSSDRGFSESGNTIYF.

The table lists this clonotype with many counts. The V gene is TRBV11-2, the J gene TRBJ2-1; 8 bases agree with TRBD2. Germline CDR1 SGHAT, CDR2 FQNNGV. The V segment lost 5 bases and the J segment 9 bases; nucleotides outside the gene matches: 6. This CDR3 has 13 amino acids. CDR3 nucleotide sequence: TGTGCCAGCAGCAAGCGGGAGTACGGTGAGCAGTTCTTC. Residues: CASSKREYGEQFF.

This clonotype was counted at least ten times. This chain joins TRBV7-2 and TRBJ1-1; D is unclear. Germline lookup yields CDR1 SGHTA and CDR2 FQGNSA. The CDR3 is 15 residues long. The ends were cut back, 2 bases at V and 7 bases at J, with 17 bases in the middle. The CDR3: CASSLQSGRSLEAFF. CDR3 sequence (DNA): TGTGCCAGCAGCTTACAGTCTGGACGGTCCCTTGAAGCTTTCTTT. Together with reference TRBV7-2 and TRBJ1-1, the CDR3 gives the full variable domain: GAGVSQSPSNKVTEKGKDVELRCDPISGHTALYWYRQSLGQGLEFLIYFQGNSAPDKSGLPSDRFSAERTGGSVSTLTIQRTQQEDSAVYLCASSLQSGRSLEAFFGQGTRLTVV.

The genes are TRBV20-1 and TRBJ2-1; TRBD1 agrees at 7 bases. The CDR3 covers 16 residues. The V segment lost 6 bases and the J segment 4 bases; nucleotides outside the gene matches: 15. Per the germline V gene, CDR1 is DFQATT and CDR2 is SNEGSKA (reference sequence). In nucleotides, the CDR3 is TGCAGTGCAGAGCCTCGACAGGGTAGCGCTTACAATGAGCAGTTCTTC. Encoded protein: CSAEPRQGSAYNEQFF.

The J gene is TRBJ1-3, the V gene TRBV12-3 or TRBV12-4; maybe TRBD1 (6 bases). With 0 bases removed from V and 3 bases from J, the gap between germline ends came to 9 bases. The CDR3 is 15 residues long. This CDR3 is CASSLAADSGNTIYF. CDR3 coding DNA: TGTGCCAGCAGTTTAGCCGCGGACAGTGGAAACACCATATATTTT.

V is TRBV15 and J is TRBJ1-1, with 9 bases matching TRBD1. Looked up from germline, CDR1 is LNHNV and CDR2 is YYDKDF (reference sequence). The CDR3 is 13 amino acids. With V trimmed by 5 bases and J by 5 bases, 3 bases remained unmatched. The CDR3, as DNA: TGTGCCACCAGCGGGGACAGGGAAACTGAAGCTTTCTTT. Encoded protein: CATSGDRETEAFF. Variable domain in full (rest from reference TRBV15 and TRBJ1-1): DAMVIQNPRYQVTQFGKPVTLSCSQTLNHNVMYWYQQKSSQAPKLLFHYYDKDFNNEADTPDNFQSRRPNTSFCFLDIRSPGLGDTAMYLCATSGDRETEAFFGQGTRLTVV.

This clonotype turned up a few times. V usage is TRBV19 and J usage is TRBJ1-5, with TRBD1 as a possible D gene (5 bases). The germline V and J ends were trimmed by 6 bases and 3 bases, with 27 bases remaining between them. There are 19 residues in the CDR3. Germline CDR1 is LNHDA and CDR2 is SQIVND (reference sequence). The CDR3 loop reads CASSPHPGTGGFFNQPQHF. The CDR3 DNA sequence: TGTGCCAGTAGCCCACACCCCGGGACGGGGGGTTTCTTCAATCAGCCCCAGCATTTT.

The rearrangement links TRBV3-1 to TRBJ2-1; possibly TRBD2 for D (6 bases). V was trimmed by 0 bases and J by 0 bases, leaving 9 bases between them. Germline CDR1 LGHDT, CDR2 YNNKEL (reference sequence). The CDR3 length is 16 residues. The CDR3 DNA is TGTGCCAGCAGCCAAGATTACGGGAGCTCCTACAATGAGCAGTTCTTC. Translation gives CASSQDYGSSYNEQFF.

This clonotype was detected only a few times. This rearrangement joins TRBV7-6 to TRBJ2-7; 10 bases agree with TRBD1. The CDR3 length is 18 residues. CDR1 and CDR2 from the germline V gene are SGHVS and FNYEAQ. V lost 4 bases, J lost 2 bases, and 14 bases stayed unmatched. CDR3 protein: CASSYSSRQGALPYEQYF. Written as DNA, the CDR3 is TGTGCCAGCAGCTATAGCTCTAGACAGGGGGCCCTCCCCTACGAGCAGTACTTC. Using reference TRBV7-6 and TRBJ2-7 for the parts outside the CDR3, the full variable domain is GAGVSQSPRYKVTKRGQDVALRCDPISGHVSLYWYRQALGQGPEFLTYFNYEAQQDKSGLPNDRFSAERPEGSISTLTIQRTEQRDSAMYRCASSYSSRQGALPYEQYFGPGTRLTVT.